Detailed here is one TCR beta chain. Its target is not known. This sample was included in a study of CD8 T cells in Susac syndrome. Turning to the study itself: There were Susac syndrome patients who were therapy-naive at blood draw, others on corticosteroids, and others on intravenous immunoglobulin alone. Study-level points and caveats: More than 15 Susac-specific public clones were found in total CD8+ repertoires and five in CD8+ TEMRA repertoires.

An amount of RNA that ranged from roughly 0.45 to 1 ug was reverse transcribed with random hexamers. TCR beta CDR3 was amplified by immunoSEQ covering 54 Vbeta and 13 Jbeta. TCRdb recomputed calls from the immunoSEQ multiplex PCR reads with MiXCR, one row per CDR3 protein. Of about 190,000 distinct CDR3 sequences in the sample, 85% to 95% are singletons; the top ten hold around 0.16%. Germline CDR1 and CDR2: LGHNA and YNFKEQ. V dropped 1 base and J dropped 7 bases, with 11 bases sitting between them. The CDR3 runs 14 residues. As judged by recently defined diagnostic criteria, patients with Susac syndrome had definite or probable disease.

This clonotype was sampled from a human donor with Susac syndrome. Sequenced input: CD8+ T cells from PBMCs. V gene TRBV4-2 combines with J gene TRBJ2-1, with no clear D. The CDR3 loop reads CASSQVAIGNEQFF. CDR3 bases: TGTGCCAGCAGCCAAGTTGCGATTGGTAATGAGCAGTTCTTC.